The following is a TCR beta chain sequence with its context. Its antigen is undetermined. The data were taken from a study of T cells in localized non-small cell lung cancer. Germline CDR1 is SGHTA and CDR2 is FQGNSA. With 0 bases removed from V and 0 bases from J, the gap between germline ends came to 11 bases. The CDR3 length is 16 residues. Findings and caveats of the study: Within adjacent lung there appeared a median approximately 60 of the top 100 tumor clones. With higher T cell density in blood came longer overall survival.

Using immunoSEQ multiplex PCR, the repertoire was profiled, and TCRdb retains in-frame clones only, with some absent. The table includes around 15,000 clones, roughly 90% detected once. The specimen was peripheral blood, collected before any cancer treatment. This clonotype originated in a male donor at least 60 years old with stage II squamous cell lung carcinoma. J is TRBJ2-5 and V is TRBV7-2; D may be TRBD2 (5 bases). CDR3 sequence reads: CASSLAGVGYQETQYF. As DNA, the CDR3 is TGTGCCAGCAGCTTAGCGGGAGTGGGGTACCAAGAGACCCAGTACTTC.